The 28 T cell receptor beta chains in this list originate from one sample, sequenced in a study of cytomegalovirus exposure and HLA in healthy donors. Primers for the PCR totalled 60 Vbeta and 13 Jbeta. The table came from immunoSEQ multiplex PCR; TCRdb's copy has only in-frame clones and leaves some out. The repertoire has 150,000 to 200,000 clones, roughly four fifths of them found once; the top ten carry less than 2%. The sequenced material came from PBMCs. All receptors come from a young man in good health and CMV-seronegative.

The chain carries TRBV30 and TRBJ1-5; 11 positions match TRBD1. CDR1 and CDR2 from the germline V gene are GTSNPN and SVGIG (reference sequence). The CDR3 covers 13 residues. Unmatched junction bases numbered 2, after V lost 5 bases and J lost 5 bases. CDR3 sequence reads: CAWGQGAHQPQHF. CDR3 in DNA: TGTGCCTGGGGACAGGGGGCTCATCAGCCCCAGCATTTT.

The J gene is TRBJ2-2, the V gene TRBV6-4, with a possible D match to TRBD1 (6 bases). In germline, CDR1 is MRHNA, CDR2 SNTAGT. V lost 2 bases, J lost 3 bases, and 28 bases lay in between. The CDR3 is 21 amino acids. The CDR3 nucleotides are TGTGCCAGCAGTGACGAGCGAAGTTTACAGGGCCCCAGGACGGACACCGGGGAGCTGTTTTTT. The encoded protein is CASSDERSLQGPRTDTGELFF.

This sequence joins TRBV2 and TRBJ2-2; 7 bases are shared with TRBD2. J lost 4 bases, V lost 7 bases, and 9 bases had no gene match. The V gene's germline CDR1 is SNHLY and CDR2 FYNNEI. The CDR3 extends over 15 amino acids. CDR3 nucleotide sequence: TGTGCCAGCAAATCGGAAATAGCGGGCACCGGGGAGCTGTTTTTT. This gives the protein CASKSEIAGTGELFF. Filled out from reference TRBV2 and TRBJ2-2, the complete variable domain reads EPEVTQTPSHQVTQMGQEVILRCVPISNHLYFYWYRQILGQKVEFLVSFYNNEISEKSEIFDDQFSVERPDGSNFTLKIRSTKLEDSAMYFCASKSEIAGTGELFFGEGSRLTVL.

V usage is TRBV27 and J usage is TRBJ2-1; 8 bases agree with TRBD2. This CDR3 has 15 amino acids. The V segment lost 6 bases and the J segment 6 bases; nucleotides outside the gene matches: 10. Looked up from germline, CDR1 is MNHEY and CDR2 is SMNVEV (reference sequence). The CDR3 reads CASSPAGASLNEQFF. The CDR3 DNA reads as TGTGCCAGCAGCCCAGCGGGAGCCTCTCTCAATGAGCAGTTCTTC.

The chain recombines TRBV4-3 with TRBJ2-4, with D maybe TRBD2 (6 bases). The CDR3 extends over 16 amino acids. V lost 0 bases and J lost 8, with 17 bases in between. The germline CDR1 and CDR2 sequences are LGHNA and YSLEER. The CDR3 reads CASSQEVRRARDIQYF. CDR3 in DNA: TGCGCCAGCAGCCAAGAGGTTCGGAGGGCCAGGGACATTCAGTACTTC.

Here the CDR3 DNA reads TGTGCCAGCAGCGTAGGATCTAGCGGCAATGAGCAGTTCTTC. It specifies CASSVGSSGNEQFF. The chain combines TRBV9 with TRBJ2-1, with 7 bases identical to TRBD2. Trimming took 0 bases from V and 6 from J; bases not matched to a gene: 3. CDR1 SGDLS and CDR2 YYNGEE come from the germline V gene. The CDR3 runs to 14 residues.

This clone was recorded a few times. The chain couples TRBV5-6 to TRBJ2-7, with 12 positions matching TRBD2. V lost 4 bases, J lost 3 bases, and 5 bases stayed unmatched. The V gene's germline CDR1 is SGHDT and CDR2 YYEEEE. CDR3 size: 15 residues. The CDR3 protein is CASSRLAGAFYEQYF. The CDR3 nucleotides read TGTGCCAGCAGCCGACTAGCGGGAGCATTCTACGAGCAGTACTTC. Full variable domain (outside the CDR3, taken from reference TRBV5-6 and TRBJ2-7): DAGVTQSPTHLIKTRGQQVTLRCSPKSGHDTVSWYQQALGQGPQFIFQYYEEEERQRGNFPDRFSGHQFPNYSSELNVNALLLGDSALYLCASSRLAGAFYEQYFGPGTRLTVT.

In DNA form, the CDR3 reads TGTGCCACCAACGAACTAGCGACAGATACGCAGTATTTT. As protein: CATNELATDTQYF. This rearrangement joins TRBV9 to TRBJ2-3; 7 bases agree with TRBD2. The CDR3 contains 13 residues. The ends lost 9 bases at V and 3 bases at J; junction bases unmatched: 7. The germline V gene encodes CDR1 SGDLS and CDR2 YYNGEE.

The chain recombines TRBV7-2 with TRBJ2-3; 9 bases are shared with TRBD2. Trimming removed 7 bases from V and 2 bases from J; junction bases left unmatched: 4. The CDR3 contains 14 residues. Germline lookup yields CDR1 SGHTA and CDR2 FQGNSA. CDR3 residues: CASKTSGHTDTQYF. The CDR3 nucleotides are TGTGCCAGCAAGACTAGCGGACACACAGATACGCAGTATTTT.

The table lists this clone with a few counts. The chain carries TRBV19 and TRBJ1-2; tentatively, D is TRBD1 (5 bases). The CDR3 loop spans 14 amino acids. Germline CDR1 and CDR2: LNHDA and SQIVND (reference sequence). Trimming pared 6 bases from V and 3 bases from J, leaving 14 bases between. The chain's CDR3 is CASRSDSAYYGYTF. CDR3 coding DNA: TGTGCCAGTAGGAGCGACAGCGCATACTATGGCTACACCTTC.

The chain links TRBV29-1 to TRBJ2-2; 10 nucleotides match TRBD1. After removal of 8 bases from V and 5 bases from J, the junction contained 5 bases not matched to a gene. Germline values: CDR1 SQVTM, CDR2 ANQGSEA. The CDR3 consists of 13 residues. CDR3 loop: CSTRTGGTGELFF. Written as DNA, the CDR3 is TGCAGCACAAGGACAGGGGGGACCGGGGAGCTGTTTTTT.

The J gene is TRBJ2-2, the V gene TRBV7-3; 11 bases line up with TRBD2. This CDR3 region has 18 residues. V trimming: 2 bases; J trimming: 7 bases; junction bases outside the gene matches: 12. The germline V gene encodes CDR1 SGHTA and CDR2 FQGTGA. The CDR3 spells CASSLPRASGRYSGELFF. CDR3 DNA sequence: TGTGCCAGCAGCTTACCTCGGGCTAGCGGGAGGTATAGCGGGGAGCTGTTTTTT.

This sequence joins TRBV2 and TRBJ2-2, with D possibly TRBD1 on 6 matching bases. V dropped 5 bases and J dropped 6 bases, with 19 bases sitting between them. The CDR3 length is 16 residues. Germline-derived CDR1 and CDR2 are SNHLY and FYNNEI. The CDR3 loop reads CASSHGVLGAAGELFF. CDR3 bases: TGTGCCAGCAGTCACGGTGTTTTGGGGGCGGCCGGGGAGCTGTTTTTT.

The CDR3 loop is CASSIDRNTEAFF. The CDR3, as DNA: TGTGCCAGCAGTATCGACAGGAACACTGAAGCTTTCTTT. V and J are TRBV5-5 and TRBJ1-1; weak D call: TRBD1 (5 bases). This CDR3 is built from 13 residues. Trimming stripped 5 bases from V and 1 base from J, with 9 bases between. Germline assignment: CDR1 SGHKS and CDR2 YYEKEE (reference sequence).

V gene TRBV5-6 combines with J gene TRBJ1-2, with TRBD1 matching over 7 bases. Germline values: CDR1 SGHDT, CDR2 YYEEEE. This CDR3 has 14 amino acids. Trimming took 1 base from V and 5 from J; bases not matched to a gene: 5. CDR3 residues: CASSLWDRKYGYTF. In DNA, the CDR3 is TGTGCCAGCAGCTTGTGGGACAGAAAGTATGGCTACACCTTC.

The gene calls are TRBV6-4 and TRBJ1-2; maybe TRBD1 (5 bases). The germline CDR1 and CDR2 sequences are MRHNA and SNTAGT. There are 14 residues in the CDR3. The V end was cut by 3 bases, the J end by 4 bases, with 12 bases between. CDR3 in amino acids: CASSESPGLYGYTF. The CDR3 nucleotides read TGTGCCAGCAGTGAGTCACCAGGGCTCTATGGCTACACCTTC.

This chain joins TRBV19 and TRBJ1-2; D gene ambiguous. Trimming left V 3 bases short and J 1 base short, with 12 bases between. Germline V lookup: CDR1 LNHDA, CDR2 SQIVND (reference sequence). This CDR3 region has 15 residues. CDR3 amino acids: CASSIAPRGNYGYTF. The CDR3 region has the DNA TGTGCCAGTAGTATCGCCCCCCGGGGTAACTATGGCTACACCTTC. The full variable domain, with the rest looked up from reference TRBV19 and TRBJ1-2, is DGGITQSPKYLFRKEGQNVTLSCEQNLNHDAMYWYRQDPGQGLRLIYYSQIVNDFQKGDIAEGYSVSREKKESFPLTVTSAQKNPTAFYLCASSIAPRGNYGYTFGSGTRLTVV.

This clone is a singleton in its sample. The rearrangement uses TRBV28 and TRBJ2-7; the D gene is possibly TRBD1 (5 bases). The V gene lost 3 bases and the J gene lost 7 bases, with 19 bases spanning the gap. Germline loops: CDR1 MDHEN, CDR2 SYDVKM. This CDR3 is built from 15 residues. The CDR3, as DNA: TGTGCCAGCAGTTTCGGTCGACAGCCGCCTGGGGAGCAGTACTTC. As protein: CASSFGRQPPGEQYF. Looking up the rest from reference TRBV28 and TRBJ2-7 gives the full variable domain: DVKVTQSSRYLVKRTGEKVFLECVQDMDHENMFWYRQDPGLGLRLIYFSYDVKMKEKGDIPEGYSVSREKKERFSLILESASTNQTSMYLCASSFGRQPPGEQYFGPGTRLTVT.

This clone was detected a few times. The rearrangement uses TRBV29-1 and TRBJ2-7, with D perhaps TRBD1 (5 bases). Germline V lookup: CDR1 SQVTM, CDR2 ANQGSEA. V was trimmed by 6 bases and J by 2 bases, leaving 23 bases between them. The CDR3 has 16 amino acids. CDR3 loop: CSVLCALTDHPYEQYF. DNA of the CDR3: TGCAGCGTCTTGTGCGCCCTGACAGACCATCCCTACGAGCAGTACTTC.

V usage is TRBV4-1 and J usage is TRBJ2-5; tentatively, D is TRBD2 (6 bases). V lost 4 bases, J lost 4 bases, and 13 bases lay in between. The CDR3 runs to 14 residues. Per germline, CDR1 MGHRA and CDR2 YSYEKL. The chain's CDR3 is CASSPGVVLETQYF. The CDR3 coding sequence is TGCGCCAGCAGCCCGGGGGTCGTTTTAGAGACCCAGTACTTC.

This chain links TRBV30 with TRBJ1-5; no clear D gene. CDR1 and CDR2 (germline): GTSNPN, SVGIG (reference sequence). CDR3 size: 15 residues. V shed 0 bases and J shed 0 bases, with 9 bases lying between them. The CDR3 nucleotides read TGTGCCTGGAGTGTAGGAGGGTATAGCAATCAGCCCCAGCATTTT. Its protein is CAWSVGGYSNQPQHF.

The rearrangement joins TRBV27 to TRBJ2-6, with TRBD2 as a possible D gene (5 bases). CDR3 length: 18 amino acids. Germline CDR1 is MNHEY and CDR2 is SMNVEV (reference sequence). V was clipped by 5 bases and J by 0 bases, with 17 bases between them. The CDR3 sequence: CASSVIGGFPSGANVLTF. The DNA of the CDR3 is TGTGCCAGCAGTGTCATCGGCGGGTTCCCCTCTGGGGCCAACGTCCTGACTTTC. The whole variable domain, filled in from reference TRBV27 and TRBJ2-6, reads EAQVTQNPRYLITVTGKKLTVTCSQNMNHEYMSWYRQDPGLGLRQIYYSMNVEVTDKGDVPEGYKVSRKEKRNFPLILESPSPNQTSLYFCASSVIGGFPSGANVLTFGAGSRLTVL.

The rearrangement links TRBV2 to TRBJ2-5, with 9 bases lining up with TRBD1. The CDR3 consists of 14 residues. V lost 8 bases and J lost 2; bases outside the gene matches: 6. CDR1 SNHLY and CDR2 FYNNEI come from the germline V gene. CDR3 sequence reads: CASRGDRAQETQYF. The CDR3 region has the DNA TGTGCCAGCCGGGGGGACAGGGCTCAAGAGACCCAGTACTTC.

The chain combines TRBV6-1 with TRBJ1-4; TRBD1 aligns across 11 bases. With V trimmed by 4 bases and J by 5 bases, 3 bases remained unmatched. Looked up from germline, CDR1 is MNHNS and CDR2 is SASEGT. The CDR3 covers 15 residues. CDR3 residues: CASSVGTGGNEKLFF. The CDR3 nucleotides are TGTGCCAGCAGTGTTGGGACAGGGGGGAATGAAAAACTGTTTTTT.

This chain uses TRBV5-6 with TRBJ1-2; D unclear. This CDR3 comprises 12 residues. The V gene lost 3 bases and the J gene lost 8 bases, with 11 bases spanning the gap. Per germline, CDR1 SGHDT and CDR2 YYEEEE. This CDR3 reads CASSYAGVGYTF. The DNA of the CDR3 is TGTGCCAGCAGCTATGCGGGCGTGGGCTACACCTTC.

V gene TRBV6-5 combines with J gene TRBJ1-5, with 7 bases matching TRBD1. From germline, CDR1 is MNHEY and CDR2 SVGAGI. J was trimmed by 4 bases and V by 4 bases; bases with no gene match: 7. CDR3 size: 15 residues. The CDR3 nucleotides read TGTGCCAGCAGTTCGGGAGGGGGCATGAATCAGCCCCAGCATTTT. Its protein is CASSSGGGMNQPQHF.

This chain connects TRBV28 to TRBJ2-7; D possibly corresponds to TRBD2 (6 bases). Germline V gene lookup returns CDR1 MDHEN and CDR2 SYDVKM. Deletions cut 6 bases from V and 6 bases from J, with 18 bases between. CDR3 length: 14 amino acids. The CDR3 is CASRTGTAFGEQYF. The CDR3 nucleotides are TGTGCCAGCAGAACCGGGACTGCATTCGGCGAGCAGTACTTC. The full variable domain, its missing parts supplied by reference TRBV28 and TRBJ2-7, is DVKVTQSSRYLVKRTGEKVFLECVQDMDHENMFWYRQDPGLGLRLIYFSYDVKMKEKGDIPEGYSVSREKKERFSLILESASTNQTSMYLCASRTGTAFGEQYFGPGTRLTVT.

The chain carries TRBV6-5 and TRBJ1-1; D possibly corresponds to TRBD1 (6 bases). The V gene lost 2 bases and the J gene lost 1 base, with 14 bases spanning the gap. The CDR3 covers 16 residues. Germline values: CDR1 MNHEY, CDR2 SVGAGI. Here the CDR3 reads CASSYATGRQNTEAFF. The CDR3 coding sequence is TGTGCCAGCAGTTACGCAACAGGGAGACAGAACACTGAAGCTTTCTTT.